This T cell receptor (beta chain) stems from a study of blood T cell repertoires in COVID-19. Background on the study: Samples of COVID-19 (acute and convalescent) were obtained from the United States, Italy and Spain. In each case, the material was cDNA or gDNA derived from T cells, B-cell-depleted T cells, or PBMCs.

Per the authors' pipeline: Quantification of nucleated cells was approximated via reference gene primer amplification. Sequenced by immunoSEQ multiplex PCR; TCRdb stores in-frame clones only, minus some. V and J calls and clone size follow that table, whereas D and trimming were derived from the DNA. The table shows 100,000 to 120,000 clones, with approximately 84% occurring only once. In germline, CDR1 is MNHEY, CDR2 SMNVEV (reference sequence). V shed 2 bases and J 4 bases; nucleotides not matched to a gene: 6. The CDR3 is made up of 15 amino acids. Sequencing was performed on peripheral blood. This sequence was found in a man aged 50-59 years with acute or convalescent COVID-19. This sequence joins TRBV27 and TRBJ1-2; 8 bases map to TRBD1. The CDR3 region has the DNA TGTGCCAGCAGTTTAACAGGGGGTAGTAGCTATGGCTACACCTTC. Translated, it gives CASSLTGGSSYGYTF.